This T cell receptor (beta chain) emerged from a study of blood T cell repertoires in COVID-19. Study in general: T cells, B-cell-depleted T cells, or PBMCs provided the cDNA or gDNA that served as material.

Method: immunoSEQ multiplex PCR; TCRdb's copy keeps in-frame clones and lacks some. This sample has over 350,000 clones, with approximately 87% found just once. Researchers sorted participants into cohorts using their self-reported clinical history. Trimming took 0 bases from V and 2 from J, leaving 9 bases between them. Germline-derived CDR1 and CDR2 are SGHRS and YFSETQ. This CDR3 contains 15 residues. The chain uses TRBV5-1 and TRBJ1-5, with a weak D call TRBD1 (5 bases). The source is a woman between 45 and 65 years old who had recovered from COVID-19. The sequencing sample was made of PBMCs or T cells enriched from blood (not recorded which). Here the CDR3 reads CASSLAGGGNQPQHF. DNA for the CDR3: TGCGCCAGCAGCTTGGCCGGGGGGGGCAATCAGCCCCAGCATTTT.